What follows is one TCR beta chain and its context. These data are taken from a study of cytomegalovirus exposure and HLA in healthy donors. Across the whole study: Inside one of the first data releases sat about 91 million unique TCRs taken from HLA-typed donors. Genotyping showed around 80% of almost 400 donors falling in the Caucasian-associated ancestry cluster.

Losses at the gene ends were 4 bases for V and 3 bases for J; bases not matched to a gene: 10. The CDR3 consists of 16 residues. Germline V gives CDR1 SGHNT, CDR2 YYREEE (reference sequence). The PCR used 60 Vbeta and 13 Jbeta primers. Assay used: immunoSEQ multiplex PCR; TCRdb lists only in-frame clones, some missing. This sample has tens of thousands of clones, with approximately 70% found just once. Donors sampled were nominally healthy, though unrecorded immune exposures were likely. Sample: PBMCs. This clonotype was obtained from a woman aged 45-60 years in good health and CMV-seronegative. The chain employs TRBV5-4 and TRBJ2-3; 8 nucleotides align to TRBD2. The chain's CDR3 is CASSPGRGRDTDTQYF. DNA for the CDR3: TGTGCCAGCAGCCCCGGGAGGGGCAGGGATACAGATACGCAGTATTTT.